Presented here are 21 T cell receptor beta chains from one specimen sequenced in a study of radiotherapy plus CTLA-4 blockade in lung cancer. Produced via immunoSEQ multiplex PCR; TCRdb's table is partial and in-frame only. The sample consists of tens of thousands of clones, 77% of them appearing once. Here the sequenced sample was peripheral blood, taken from a patient treated with radiotherapy plus ipilimumab. Source of these receptors: a human donor with non-small cell lung cancer that progressed on radiotherapy plus ipilimumab.

The chain employs TRBV5-4 and TRBJ2-1; D may be TRBD2 (6 bases). Trimming removed 4 bases from V and 0 bases from J, with 11 bases in between. Looked up from germline, CDR1 is SGHNT and CDR2 is YYREEE (reference sequence). The CDR3 is made up of 15 amino acids. The CDR3 reads CASSPGGISYNEQFF. The CDR3 coding sequence is TGTGCCAGCAGCCCGGGCGGGATCTCCTACAATGAGCAGTTCTTC.

J is TRBJ1-1 and V is TRBV29-1; D not resolved. The V end lost 5 bases, the J end lost 1 base, and 14 bases lay between the germline ends. The CDR3 loop spans 14 amino acids. Looked up from germline, CDR1 is SQVTM and CDR2 is ANQGSEA. The CDR3 loop reads CSVSYGGSNTEAFF. As DNA, the CDR3 is TGCAGCGTTTCTTATGGCGGGTCGAACACTGAAGCTTTCTTT.

The V call is TRBV6-5, the J call TRBJ1-1; D uncertain. In germline, CDR1 is MNHEY, CDR2 SVGAGI. The CDR3 loop spans 11 amino acids. V lost 4 bases to trimming and J lost 2 bases, with 2 bases between them. CDR3 residues: CASSSNTEAFF. CDR3 coding DNA: TGTGCCAGCAGTTCCAACACTGAAGCTTTCTTT.

The chain recombines TRBV7-2 with TRBJ2-3; the match to TRBD2 covers 14 bases. This CDR3 contains 19 residues. The V and J ends lost 5 bases and 2 bases, in that order; junction bases with no gene match: 12. Germline CDR1 and CDR2: SGHTA and FQGNSA. The CDR3 protein is CASSPLGRTSGGITDTQYF. DNA of the CDR3: TGTGCCAGCAGCCCATTAGGGAGGACTAGCGGGGGGATCACAGATACGCAGTATTTT.

The sample holds a few counts of this clone. The rearrangement links TRBV11-1 to TRBJ1-1, with D maybe TRBD1 (6 bases). Per the germline V gene, CDR1 is SGHAT and CDR2 is FQDESV (reference sequence). Deletions cut 6 bases from V and 10 bases from J, with 21 bases between. The CDR3 consists of 14 residues. CDR3 loop: CASSRRDTGPRAFF. The CDR3 DNA reads TGTGCCAGCAGTCGACGGGACACCGGACCTCGAGCTTTCTTT.

The gene calls are TRBV7-9 and TRBJ2-7; D may match TRBD1 or TRBD2 (6 bases each). V was shortened by 4 bases and J by 9 bases, with 19 bases between the two germline ends. From germline, CDR1 is SEHNR and CDR2 FQNEAQ (reference sequence). The CDR3 has 14 residues. The CDR3 nucleotides are TGTGCCAGCAGCTCGGGTCTCGGAGGGGGTGTGCAGTACTTC. Its protein product is CASSSGLGGGVQYF.

This clone was found a few times. The chain uses TRBV7-3 and TRBJ2-1; 12 bases map to TRBD2. V gave up 5 bases and J gave up 4 bases; unmatched junction bases: 6. Germline V lookup: CDR1 SGHTA, CDR2 FQGTGA. The length of the CDR3 is 16 residues. The CDR3, as DNA: TGTGCCAGCAGCCGGGCCGGACTAGCGGGATACAATGAGCAGTTCTTC. Protein: CASSRAGLAGYNEQFF.

The chain recombines TRBV5-1 with TRBJ2-1, with TRBD1 as a possible D gene (6 bases). The germline CDR1 and CDR2 sequences are SGHRS and YFSETQ. This CDR3 comprises 15 residues. V lost 4 bases and J lost 4, with 15 bases in between. The CDR3 coding sequence is TGCGCCAGCAGCCCGATGGACAGTTCTTACAATGAGCAGTTCTTC. It translates to CASSPMDSSYNEQFF.

The CDR3 DNA reads TGTGCCAGAAGCTTGTCATACTGCAGGGTTGGGAATCAGCCCCAGCATTTT. Residues: CARSLSYCRVGNQPQHF. The chain joins TRBV5-3 to TRBJ1-5; tentatively, D is TRBD1 (5 bases). TRBV5-3 falls under the ORF class, with uncertain function. The CDR3 sequence is 17 residues long. Trimming took 1 base from V and 4 from J, leaving 18 bases between them.

V usage is TRBV7-6 and J usage is TRBJ2-7; 9 bases map to TRBD1. This CDR3 is 15 amino acids long. V lost 2 bases and J lost 3; bases outside the gene matches: 5. Germline V gene data show CDR1 as SGHVS and CDR2 as FNYEAQ. CDR3 DNA sequence: TGTGCCAGCAGCTTAAACCCGGGACAGGGCTACGAGCAGTACTTC. It codes for CASSLNPGQGYEQYF.

This clone was picked up one time. J is TRBJ1-1 and V is TRBV15, with D possibly TRBD1 on 5 matching bases. The germline gives CDR1 LNHNV, CDR2 YYDKDF (reference sequence). This CDR3 contains 14 residues. V was shortened by 4 bases and J by 0 bases, with 9 bases between the two germline ends. CDR3 residues: CATSTRQLNTEAFF. DNA for the CDR3: TGTGCCACCAGCACCCGACAGCTGAACACTGAAGCTTTCTTT.

J is TRBJ1-5 and V is TRBV19, with D possibly being TRBD1 (6 bases). This CDR3 is built from 15 residues. Looked up from germline, CDR1 is LNHDA and CDR2 is SQIVND (reference sequence). The ends were cut back, 6 bases at V and 0 bases at J, with 12 bases in the middle. CDR3 sequence: CASRTVQGSNQPQHF. DNA for the CDR3: TGTGCCAGTAGAACGGTACAGGGTAGCAATCAGCCCCAGCATTTT.

CDR3 sequence: CASSLRGQETQYF. CDR3 in DNA: TGTGCCAGCAGCTTGCGGGGCCAAGAGACCCAGTACTTC. The chain links TRBV5-5 to TRBJ2-5, with a weak D call TRBD2 (5 bases). The CDR3 totals 13 residues. The ends were cut back, 1 base at V and 1 base at J, with 5 bases in the middle. Germline values: CDR1 SGHKS, CDR2 YYEKEE (reference sequence).

This rearrangement joins TRBV19 to TRBJ2-5, with D possibly being TRBD2 (6 bases). The length of the CDR3 is 15 residues. Trimming took off 3 bases at V and 6 bases at J, with 17 bases between the two ends. Germline lookup yields CDR1 LNHDA and CDR2 SQIVND (reference sequence). The CDR3 protein is CASSIATPGVQTQYF. The CDR3 coding sequence is TGTGCCAGTAGTATTGCGACCCCGGGGGTCCAGACCCAGTACTTC.

The gene calls are TRBV7-8 and TRBJ1-2; 9 nucleotides match TRBD1. The CDR3 loop spans 14 amino acids. Trimming at V came to 0 bases and at J to 7 bases, leaving 3 bases not matched to a gene. Germline values: CDR1 SGHVS, CDR2 FQNEAQ. This CDR3 is CASSLAGTGSGYTF. DNA for the CDR3: TGTGCCAGCAGCTTAGCGGGGACAGGGTCTGGCTACACCTTC. The full variable domain, completed using reference TRBV7-8 and TRBJ1-2, is GAGVSQSPRYKVAKRGQDVALRCDPISGHVSLFWYQQALGQGPEFLTYFQNEAQLDKSGLPSDRFFAERPEGSVSTLKIQRTQQEDSAVYLCASSLAGTGSGYTFGSGTRLTVV.

The gene calls are TRBV28 and TRBJ1-2; D remains ambiguous. Per the germline V gene, CDR1 is MDHEN and CDR2 is SYDVKM. CDR3 length: 14 residues. V was shortened by 7 bases and J by 4 bases, with 16 bases between the two germline ends. CDR3 protein: CASTPPGRVYGYTF. DNA of the CDR3: TGTGCCAGCACCCCGCCGGGGAGAGTCTATGGCTACACCTTC.

This clone was seen once. The chain carries TRBV5-1 and TRBJ2-5; 7 bases line up with TRBD1. CDR3 length: 18 residues. The junction had 20 bases not matched to a gene; V was cut back by 0 bases and J by 9 bases. The germline V gene has CDR1 SGHRS and CDR2 YFSETQ. CDR3 sequence reads: CASSLGDGQVGKQAAQYF. Here the CDR3 DNA reads TGCGCCAGCAGCTTGGGGGACGGACAGGTTGGGAAGCAGGCGGCCCAGTACTTC.

This sequence joins TRBV5-1 and TRBJ1-1; D might be TRBD1 (5 bases). V gave up 4 bases and J gave up 6 bases, with 13 bases separating them. Germline values: CDR1 SGHRS, CDR2 YFSETQ. The CDR3 runs 13 residues. CDR3 in amino acids: CASSPQGSPEAFF. CDR3 DNA: TGCGCCAGCAGCCCTCAGGGTAGCCCTGAAGCTTTCTTT.

The chain is built from TRBV19 and TRBJ2-7; 10 bases line up with TRBD1. The V gene end was trimmed by 5 bases and the J gene end by 5 bases; junction bases not matched to a gene: 6. Germline CDR1 is LNHDA and CDR2 is SQIVND (reference sequence). CDR3 length: 14 amino acids. In nucleotides, the CDR3 is TGTGCCAGTAGTGACCGGGACAGGGGTCACGAGCAGTACTTC. Translated: CASSDRDRGHEQYF.

The CDR3 region is CASSHGAPRQRNTEAFF. The CDR3 bases are TGCGCCAGCAGCCATGGGGCACCGAGACAGAGGAACACTGAAGCTTTCTTT. The chain links TRBV4-1 to TRBJ1-1, with D possibly matching TRBD1 (5 bases). The CDR3 extends over 17 amino acids. With 3 bases removed from V and 1 base from J, the gap between germline ends came to 18 bases. Germline CDR1 and CDR2: MGHRA and YSYEKL.

This sequence joins TRBV15 and TRBJ1-5; TRBD1 aligns across 7 bases. The CDR3 is made up of 17 amino acids. V gave up 0 bases and J gave up 5 bases; unmatched junction bases: 10. Looked up from germline, CDR1 is LNHNV and CDR2 is YYDKDF (reference sequence). CDR3 bases: TGTGCCACCAGCAGAGATACCTGGGACAGACGTTATCAGCCCCAGCATTTT. Translating gives CATSRDTWDRRYQPQHF.